These T cell receptor beta chains were read from a single sample in a study of T cell repertoires in ileal Crohn's disease. The method was immunoSEQ multiplex PCR; TCRdb's version includes in-frame clones alone and lacks a portion of them. In the table there are 5,500 to 7,000 clones, roughly four fifths of which are singletons. The material sequenced was ileal tissue. These receptors came from an adult with Crohn's disease. The conserved cysteine and the conserved F or W are not part of the CDR3 here.

TRBV27	TRBJ2-1	ASSSWTGRNEQF
TRBV7-8	TRBJ1-1	ASSGDSSNTEAF
TRBV6-5	TRBJ1-2	ASSAPGQGTGYT
TRBV7-9	TRBJ1-1	ASSVGAPGGTEAF
TRBV11-2	TRBJ1-2	ASYGQGYGYT
TRBV7-3	TRBJ2-7	ASSPGGTGRYEQY
TRBV7-9	TRBJ2-1	ASSLSGGASNEQF
TRBV6-5	TRBJ1-2	ASIRGGSGYGYT
TRBV27	TRBJ2-3	ASSLRGNSGGSGVKGTDTQY
TRBV28	TRBJ1-4	ASSLGGGGEKLF
TRBV28	TRBJ1-5	ASSPSNGHNQPQH
TRBV30	TRBJ2-2	AWSGYPGTGNTGELF
TRBV9	TRBJ2-1	ASSASTTGGLYNEQF
TRBV9	TRBJ2-5	ASSVGNSGSGETQY
TRBV4-3	TRBJ1-1	ASSQDASGASEAF
TRBV11-2	TRBJ1-6	ASSLGDRNSPLH
TRBV4-3	TRBJ2-7	ASSQVSNHGGGVYEQY
TRBV4-3	TRBJ2-3	ASSQVGGTQY
TRBV7-9	TRBJ2-2	AKQAAGTRNTGELF
TRBV6-5	TRBJ2-1	ASSYGVGAQF
TRBV29-1	TRBJ2-1	SVEEVRQQQF
TRBV7-8	TRBJ1-1	ASSLTAGPSTEAF
TRBV4-1	TRBJ2-7	ASSQGPDSYEQY
TRBV7-9	TRBJ2-7	ASSLSEALGEQY
TRBV7-2	TRBJ1-4	ASRLSGTTTNEKLF
TRBV30	TRBJ2-2	AWSGGGGAQGELF
TRBV18	TRBJ1-1	ASSTDRGTEAF
TRBV6-5	TRBJ2-2	ASRFSGGTGELF
TRBV28	TRBJ2-5	ASSTNSGTQY
TRBV28	TRBJ2-7	ASTTEVGGGARSYEQY
TRBV2	TRBJ2-7	ASSEQAYEQY
TRBV11-2	TRBJ2-1	ASSLALGTYNEQF
TRBV27	TRBJ2-7	ASSAEPPSGTAYEQY
TRBV6-5	TRBJ2-7	ASSRARDTSYEQY
TRBV5-6	TRBJ1-2	ASSSGPQQGYGYT
TRBV4-3	TRBJ2-7	ASSQGLGTGRSQQY
TRBV28	TRBJ1-5	ASSLKSGTQH
TRBV5-1	TRBJ2-3	ASSSQGSGRTDTQY
TRBV5-1	TRBJ2-2	ASFQGGNTGELF
TRBV19	TRBJ2-7	ASSIDRIRYEQY
TRBV11-2	TRBJ2-1	ASSSPSSGGEQF
TRBV5-1	TRBJ1-4	ASSTDRGLREKLF
TRBV2	TRBJ2-3	ASGTAQY
TRBV18	TRBJ1-4	ASSPMDGAGNEKLF
TRBV19	TRBJ2-1	ASSIGGRGTYNEQF
TRBV11-3	TRBJ2-1	ASSFVAGSVNEQF
TRBV10-2	TRBJ1-5	ASSEAGTANQPQH